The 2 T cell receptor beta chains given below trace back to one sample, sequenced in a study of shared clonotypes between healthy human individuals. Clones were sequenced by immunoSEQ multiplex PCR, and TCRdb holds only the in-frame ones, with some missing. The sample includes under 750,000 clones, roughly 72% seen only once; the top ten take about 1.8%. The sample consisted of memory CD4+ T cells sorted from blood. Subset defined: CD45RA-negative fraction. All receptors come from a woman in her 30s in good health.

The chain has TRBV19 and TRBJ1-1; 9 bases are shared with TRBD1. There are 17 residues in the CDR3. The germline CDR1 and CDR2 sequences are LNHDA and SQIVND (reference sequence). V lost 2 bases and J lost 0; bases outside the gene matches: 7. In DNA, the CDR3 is TGTGCCAGTAGTATAATCGACAGGGGGAGGATGAACACTGAAGCTTTCTTT. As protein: CASSIIDRGRMNTEAFF.

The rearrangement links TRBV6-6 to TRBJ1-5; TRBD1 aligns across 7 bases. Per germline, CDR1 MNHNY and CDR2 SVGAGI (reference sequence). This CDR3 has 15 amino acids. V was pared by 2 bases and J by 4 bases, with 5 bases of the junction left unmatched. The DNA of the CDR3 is TGTGCCAGCAGTTACAGTGGGACAGCGAATCAGCCCCAGCATTTT. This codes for CASSYSGTANQPQHF.